This T cell receptor (beta chain) stems from a study of blood T cells in healthy people across ages (dated by TCRdb to the mid-2010s). Study-level background: In model experiments, template switching captured about one uniquely barcoded TCR beta cDNA molecule for every two T cells. Two additional independent replicas of 1 million unique cDNA reads from the same blood draw were analyzed for two donors (one aged 18 to 29 and one aged 80 or older). The donors were split into four age groups: young (average about 15 years), middle-aged (about 40), aged (more than 60) and long-lived (over 75). Age-related changes in TCR beta repertoire diversity were measured in the study by deep sequencing normalized with unique cDNA molecular identifiers. Overall results and qualifications from the work: Because donor CMV infection status was unknown, age-related changes in expanded clonotypes were potentially confounded. Compared with the aged group, more naive CD4+ T cells, fewer expanded clones and increased TCR diversity were shown by the long-lived group, suggesting age selection. Since profiling was done on bulk unsorted PBMCs, naive and antigen-experienced compartments could not be conclusively compared. Observed TCR beta diversity per million T cells fell roughly linearly with age, and a significant reduction was already apparent by age about 38. Estimates of total diversity from one million sequenced T cells were regarded as lower bounds and underestimates. A strong correlation was found between observed TCR beta diversity and the percentage of naive T cells measured by flow cytometry.

Receptor amplification or capture employed 5' RACE. The sequencing machine was an Illumina HiSeq 2500. The second PCR ran for about 6 to 12 cycles and used a J-beta primer mix along with a sample-barcoded 5' primer. A template-switch 5' adaptor carrying 12 random nucleotides introduced a unique molecular identifier onto each TCR beta cDNA molecule. Each sample yielded at least 3 million CDR3-containing paired-end reads. First-strand cDNA synthesis was performed from all RNA using the Mint cDNA synthesis kit, with priming by a TRBC-specific oligonucleotide. After uracil-DNA glycosylase treatment, a first 18-cycle PCR used universal primers M1SS and BC2_uni_R on all cDNA. The paper's processing steps were these. Each sample was normalized by randomly selecting 1 million high-quality reads, each carrying a distinct molecular identifier. Instead of being binned into consensus sequences, reads that shared molecular identifiers were thrown out. MiTCR, run with a Q25 quality threshold and the strictest error-elimination algorithm, handled CDR3 identification, clonotype clustering and error correction. Lower-bound total TCR beta diversity was estimated with a nonparametric unseen species model using Euler transformation. TCRdb passed the public sequencing reads through fastp at Q25 and MiXCR, retaining productive beta sequences. Duplicate CDR3 protein sequences are folded into a single record with the most common DNA and genes. The V and J calls, along with clone size, are taken from TCRdb and not from the paper's own processing. Present in this sample are 800,000 to 950,000 distinct CDR3 sequences, almost 30% of which were seen just once. The biggest ten clones account for about a tenth of the sample.

Donors were a few dozen systemically healthy Caucasian individuals from Russia aged roughly 6 to 90 years. About 10 milliliters of peripheral blood were collected from each donor into EDTA-treated Vacutainer tubes. Ficoll-Paque density-gradient centrifugation was used to isolate PBMCs, with at least 6.5 million per sample. Trizol reagent was used to extract total RNA from the PBMCs, yielding at least 6 micrograms per sample. The percentages of naive CD45RAhigh/CD27high T cells were determined by flow cytometry on a PBMC aliquot from every donor. For this clonotype: The antigen this receptor binds is unknown. No base quality information exists; no much larger clone differs at one position.

In addition, the sample was reused for a study of T cells of mothers and their children. Looking at the second paper: Nine systemically healthy Caucasian individuals, comprising three mothers and their six children, were included as donors. cDNA synthesis used all of the extracted RNA, with 1.5 ug of RNA in each 15 ul reaction. Sample barcodes and 2-4 random nucleotides were added via the M1S primer in the second PCR. Over 9.5 million TCR beta CDR3 reads were obtained for each mother, and approximately 2.9 million reads were obtained for each child. Thymic selection shapes the output of TCR recombination in a similar way in related and unrelated pairs, and inherited differences have a minor effect. Normalized repertoire overlap was always found to be slightly, but never significantly, higher in related mother-child pairs than in unrelated mother-child pairs. No persistent microchimeric T cell clones were detected, at a sensitivity of approximately 100 clones per million clonotypes. In the study, deep NGS was used to compare the TCR beta repertoires of mothers and children, and features distinguishing related mother-child pairs from unrelated individuals were sought. On average, the children were roughly 10 +/- 4 years old, while the mothers were about 38 +/- 4 years old. Libraries were sequenced on Illumina HiSeq 2000 with 100+100 nt paired-end reads after adapter ligation with NEBNext reagents. To prevent cross-contamination, the mother and child libraries were prepared a month apart and were sequenced in separate runs. For each donor, somewhere between about 500,000 and 2,000,000 distinct TCR beta clonotypes were identified. Naive TCR beta clonotypes were estimated from low-frequency clonotypes matched to each donor's FACS-determined naive share, without sorting.

The sequencing input was blood. The clonotype comes from a woman between 40 and 50 years old in good health.

The sequenced DNA: TGTGCCAGCAGCTTTCGGGGGGGCGTCCAAGAGACCCAGTACTTC. The translation is CASSFRGGVQETQYF. Recombination connected TRBV7-2 to TRBJ2-5, with 8 bases aligning to TRBD2. CDR1 SGHTA and CDR2 FQGNSA are derived from the germline V gene. The CDR3, from cysteine to phenylalanine, totals 15 residues. Only the CDR3 part of the read is kept: 45 bases, read in frame from the first base. Here V drops 3 bases and J drops 1 base, and the junction holds 4 bases not matched to any gene.